These 22 T cell receptor beta chains originate from one sample sequenced in a study of cytomegalovirus exposure and HLA in healthy donors. A multiplex PCR was run with 60 Vbeta primers and 13 Jbeta primers. Profiling relied on immunoSEQ multiplex PCR, and the TCRdb table lists in-frame clones only, not all of them. The sample records 120,000 or so clones, around 87% being singletons. Material for sequencing was PBMCs. The receptors shown here come from a man in his forties in good health and CMV-seronegative.

On this clone itself: Within the sample, other DNA sequences also encode this same CDR3. The V gene is TRBV5-1, the J gene TRBJ1-2, with D maybe TRBD1 (5 bases). This CDR3 has 12 amino acids. V shed 3 bases and J shed 6 bases, with 9 bases lying between them. Germline V gives CDR1 SGHRS, CDR2 YFSETQ. CDR3: CASSSTVDGYTF. CDR3 bases: TGCGCCAGCAGCTCGACAGTGGATGGCTACACCTTC.

This clone was detected a few times. This chain connects TRBV7-6 to TRBJ1-1; TRBD1 matches at 8 bases. J was trimmed by 1 base and V by 5 bases; bases with no gene match: 3. The CDR3 consists of 14 residues. Germline CDR1 and CDR2: SGHVS and FNYEAQ. In DNA, the CDR3 is TGTGCCAGCAGCCCAGACAGGGGGAACACTGAAGCTTTCTTT. Amino acid sequence: CASSPDRGNTEAFF. Using reference TRBV7-6 and TRBJ1-1 for the parts outside the CDR3, the full variable domain is GAGVSQSPRYKVTKRGQDVALRCDPISGHVSLYWYRQALGQGPEFLTYFNYEAQQDKSGLPNDRFSAERPEGSISTLTIQRTEQRDSAMYRCASSPDRGNTEAFFGQGTRLTVV.

The chain combines TRBV2 with TRBJ2-7; 7 nucleotides align to TRBD1. The J segment lost 7 bases and the V segment lost 7 bases, leaving 10 bases of the junction unmatched. This CDR3 is built from 13 residues. Germline V gene data show CDR1 as SNHLY and CDR2 as FYNNEI. The CDR3 DNA follows: TGTGCCAGCACCCAAGACAGGGTGGGGGAGCAGTACTTC. Protein product: CASTQDRVGEQYF.

The chain uses TRBV12-1 and TRBJ2-3; TRBD2, the D gene given by the table, was not confirmed from the DNA. TRBV12-1 is given as a pseudogene. This CDR3 region has 16 residues. The CDR3 DNA sequence: TGTGCCAGCAGCAGCGGACTAGCGGGGGCTCCCCATACGCAGTATTTT. Translation gives CASSSGLAGAPHTQYF.

The chain is built from TRBV5-1 and TRBJ1-1; D is unclear. This CDR3 contains 14 residues. V was trimmed by 1 base and J by 1 base, leaving 8 bases between them. Germline CDR1 reads SGHRS; CDR2 reads YFSETQ. The CDR3, as DNA: TGCGCCAGCAGCTTGTCTCCGGGGAACACTGAAGCTTTCTTT. It codes for CASSLSPGNTEAFF.

This clone was seen just once. V usage is TRBV28 and J usage is TRBJ2-5; D is unresolved. The CDR3 is 12 amino acids. Trimming stripped 4 bases from V and 5 bases from J, with 8 bases between. CDR1 and CDR2 from the germline V gene are MDHEN and SYDVKM. CDR3 amino acids: CASSSPRETQYF. CDR3 coding DNA: TGTGCCAGCAGTTCCCCACGGGAGACCCAGTACTTC.

The V and J genes are TRBV5-4 and TRBJ2-7; D remains unclear. Trimming took 1 base from V and 1 from J, leaving 12 bases between them. The CDR3 covers 15 residues. CDR1 SGHNT and CDR2 YYREEE come from the germline V gene (reference sequence). Here the CDR3 reads CASSLLPGSSYEQYF. DNA for the CDR3: TGTGCCAGCAGCTTGCTCCCAGGCAGTTCCTACGAGCAGTACTTC. Supplemented by reference TRBV5-4 and TRBJ2-7, the full variable domain reads ETGVTQSPTHLIKTRGQQVTLRCSSQSGHNTVSWYQQALGQGPQFIFQYYREEENGRGNFPPRFSGLQFPNYSSELNVNALELDDSALYLCASSLLPGSSYEQYFGPGTRLTVT.

The gene calls are TRBV6-1 and TRBJ1-4; 7 bases fit TRBD1. Per germline, CDR1 MNHNS and CDR2 SASEGT. The V and J ends lost 6 bases and 4 bases, in that order; junction bases with no gene match: 5. The CDR3 is made up of 14 amino acids. As DNA, the CDR3 is TGTGCCAGCAGGCGACAGGGAAATAATGAAAAACTGTTTTTT. Its translation is CASRRQGNNEKLFF.

This chain joins TRBV5-4 and TRBJ1-1; D ambiguous. Germline-derived CDR1 and CDR2 are SGHNT and YYREEE (reference sequence). The CDR3 has 13 residues. The germline V and J ends were trimmed by 4 bases and 6 bases, with 13 bases remaining between them. In nucleotides, the CDR3 is TGTGCCAGCAGCGCCGGACGGACTGCTGAAGCTTTCTTT. This gives the protein CASSAGRTAEAFF.

Of note for this clone: Without the conserved terminal phenylalanine or tryptophan, this CDR3 likely stems from a read error. This chain uses TRBV5-1 with TRBJ2-3, with TRBD2 identical over 8 bases. The CDR3 loop spans 15 amino acids. Germline V gene data show CDR1 as SGHRS and CDR2 as YFSETQ. The V gene end was trimmed by 4 bases and the J gene end by 1 base; junction bases not matched to a gene: 5. The CDR3 nucleotides read TGCGCCAGCAGCCAACTAGCGGCGGGCACAGATACGCAGTATGTT. It yields the protein CASSQLAAGTDTQYV.

The V and J genes are TRBV16 and TRBJ1-2; TRBD1 matches at 7 bases. V lost 0 bases, J lost 8 bases, and 12 bases stayed unmatched. The CDR3 runs 16 residues. Germline CDR1 and CDR2: KGHSY and FQNENV. The CDR3 sequence is CASSQSGTAKRKGYTF. The CDR3 DNA reads as TGTGCCAGCAGCCAATCGGGGACAGCGAAGAGGAAAGGCTACACCTTC.

The gene calls are TRBV5-4 and TRBJ2-5; D possibly corresponds to TRBD2 (7 bases). Trimming removed 0 bases at V and 1 base at J, with 10 bases between. Germline values: CDR1 SGHNT, CDR2 YYREEE (reference sequence). The CDR3 sequence is 15 residues long. This CDR3 is CASSLAGGPQETQYF. CDR3 sequence (DNA): TGTGCCAGCAGCTTGGCCGGGGGGCCCCAAGAGACCCAGTACTTC. Using reference TRBV5-4 and TRBJ2-5 for the parts outside the CDR3, the full variable domain is ETGVTQSPTHLIKTRGQQVTLRCSSQSGHNTVSWYQQALGQGPQFIFQYYREEENGRGNFPPRFSGLQFPNYSSELNVNALELDDSALYLCASSLAGGPQETQYFGPGTRLLVL.

This clone was counted only a few times. V is TRBV7-6 and J is TRBJ2-3; D is uncertain. CDR1 is SGHVS and CDR2 is FNYEAQ in the germline V gene. The length of the CDR3 is 13 residues. V was clipped by 2 bases and J by 6 bases, with 9 bases between them. The CDR3 loop is CASSLKQADTQYF. The CDR3 region has the DNA TGTGCCAGCAGCTTAAAGCAGGCGGATACGCAGTATTTT.

The chain couples TRBV7-9 to TRBJ1-3; 7 nucleotides match TRBD1. Germline V gene data show CDR1 as SEHNR and CDR2 as FQNEAQ (reference sequence). J was trimmed by 3 bases and V by 5 bases; bases with no gene match: 4. The CDR3 spans 14 residues. The CDR3 DNA follows: TGTGCCAGCAGCCTTGGGACAGTTGGAAACACCATATATTTT. Translated: CASSLGTVGNTIYF.

The chain is built from TRBV10-3 and TRBJ1-4; no clear D. The V gene lost 6 bases and the J gene lost 4 bases, with 9 bases spanning the gap. CDR3 size: 13 residues. The germline V gene encodes CDR1 ENHRY and CDR2 SYGVKD. The CDR3 reads CAISPGLNEKLFF. CDR3 coding DNA: TGTGCCATCAGCCCCGGACTTAATGAAAAACTGTTTTTT.

The gene calls are TRBV5-1 and TRBJ1-3; D is perhaps TRBD1 (5 bases). V was shortened by 3 bases and J by 2 bases, with 12 bases between the two germline ends. CDR3 length equals 15 residues. Germline CDR1 and CDR2: SGHRS and YFSETQ. The CDR3 sequence is CASSSGGRPGNTIYF. The CDR3 region has the DNA TGCGCCAGCAGCTCGGGGGGAAGGCCTGGAAACACCATATATTTT.

A word on this clone: The same CDR3 also results from other DNA sequences found in this sample. The chain combines TRBV9 with TRBJ2-5, with D perhaps matching TRBD1 (5 bases). V was clipped by 2 bases and J by 2 bases, with 10 bases between them. This CDR3 is built from 14 residues. Germline CDR1 and CDR2: SGDLS and YYNGEE. The CDR3 loop reads CASSVGRGQETQYF. CDR3 in DNA: TGTGCCAGCAGCGTCGGAAGGGGACAAGAGACCCAGTACTTC.

V usage is TRBV5-1 and J usage is TRBJ1-5; D gene uncertain. V lost 5 bases and J lost 7, with 16 bases in between. Per germline, CDR1 SGHRS and CDR2 YFSETQ. The CDR3 is made up of 14 amino acids. This CDR3 reads CASSRGVTGQPQHF. The CDR3 region has the DNA TGCGCCAGCAGTCGCGGGGTTACGGGGCAGCCCCAGCATTTT.

The rearrangement links TRBV5-5 to TRBJ1-1; the D is unclear. The V gene's germline CDR1 is SGHKS and CDR2 YYEKEE (reference sequence). The germline V and J ends were trimmed by 0 bases and 5 bases, with 8 bases remaining between them. This CDR3 spans 13 amino acids. The CDR3 DNA reads TGTGCCAGCAGCTTGGGGCAGAGGACTGAAGCTTTCTTT. Amino acid sequence: CASSLGQRTEAFF.

The V gene is TRBV7-2, the J gene TRBJ2-3, with TRBD2 matching over 7 bases. V was clipped by 0 bases and J by 15 bases; unmatched bases: 3. Germline V lookup: CDR1 SGHTA, CDR2 FQGNSA. CDR3 length: 11 residues. The CDR3 sequence: CASSLAAGPYF. The CDR3 DNA reads TGTGCCAGCAGCTTAGCAGCGGGGCCCTATTTT.

V and J are TRBV5-1 and TRBJ1-1, with D uncertain. The V gene's germline CDR1 is SGHRS and CDR2 YFSETQ. CDR3 length equals 13 residues. The V end lost 4 bases, the J end lost 6 bases, and 13 bases lay between the germline ends. CDR3 protein: CASSPGNGAEAFF. The CDR3 DNA sequence: TGCGCCAGCAGCCCTGGAAACGGGGCTGAAGCTTTCTTT.

The V gene is TRBV7-3, the J gene TRBJ2-1; D might be TRBD2 (5 bases). Trimming cost V 1 base and J 8 bases, with 9 bases left between them. Germline V gene data show CDR1 as SGHTA and CDR2 as FQGTGA. The CDR3 has 13 amino acids. The CDR3 sequence: CASSLNEGDEQFF. The DNA of the CDR3 is TGTGCCAGCAGCTTAAATGAGGGCGATGAGCAGTTCTTC.